Only a few counts were recorded for the clone carrying this T cell receptor (beta chain). The ends were cut back, 0 bases at V and 2 bases at J, with 5 bases in the middle. CDR3 length equals 14 residues. Germline V gives CDR1 ENHRY, CDR2 SYGVKD. This record belongs to a study of blood T cell repertoires in COVID-19. Study context: The study drew acute and convalescent COVID-19 samples from the United States, Italy and Spain. PBMCs, B-cell-depleted T cells, or T cells were the source of the cDNA or gDNA that made up the material.

Original processing methods: Estimates of nucleated cell counts were drawn from the amplification of reference gene primers. TCRdb's table, derived via immunoSEQ multiplex PCR, lists solely in-frame clones and lacks some. The V and J calls and the clone size are those of that table, but D and trimming were determined from the DNA. The repertoire holds some 130,000 clones, with less than 85% as singletons. This TCR came from a woman aged 80 or over with acute or convalescent COVID-19. The chain carries TRBV10-3 and TRBJ1-5, with D unresolved. Sequencing was carried out using peripheral blood. CDR3 loop: CAISESAGNQPQHF. The CDR3 DNA is TGTGCCATCAGTGAGTCGGCAGGCAATCAGCCCCAGCATTTT.